The sequence of this T cell receptor beta chain was determined in a study of T cells in Graves' hyperthyroidism and ophthalmopathy. Patients aged 18 to 65 had newly diagnosed hyperthyroidism lasting under 2 months. The germline V and J ends were trimmed by 0 bases and 9 bases, with 8 bases remaining between them. CDR3 length: 12 residues. CDR1 is LNHNV and CDR2 is YYDKDF in the germline V gene (reference sequence). The CDR3 regions of TCR beta were amplified from RNA transcripts. When the TCR CDR3 underwent first-round RT-PCR, the HTBI primer set was used. TCRdb ran MiXCR on the multiplex PCR reads and lists one entry per CDR3 protein. The table includes some 800,000 distinct CDR3 sequences, 35% to 40% detected once.

V is TRBV15 and J is TRBJ2-5, with no clear D. The receptor's source is a young man with Graves' hyperthyroidism. Material for sequencing was blood. In DNA form, the CDR3 reads TGTGCCACCAGCAGAGATGGGGAATCCCAGTACTTC. Its translation: CATSRDGESQYF.